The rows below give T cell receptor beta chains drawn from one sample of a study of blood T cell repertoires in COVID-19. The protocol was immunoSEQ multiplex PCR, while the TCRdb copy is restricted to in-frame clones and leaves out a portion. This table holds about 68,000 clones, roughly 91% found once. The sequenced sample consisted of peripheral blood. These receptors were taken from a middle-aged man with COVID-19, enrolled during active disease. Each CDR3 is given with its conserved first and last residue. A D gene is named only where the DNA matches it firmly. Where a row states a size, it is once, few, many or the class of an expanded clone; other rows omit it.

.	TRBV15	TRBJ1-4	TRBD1	CATSRQGAGEKLFF	TGTGCCACCAGCAGACAGGGGGCAGGTGAAAAACTGTTTTTT
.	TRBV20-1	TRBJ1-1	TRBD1	CSASRTGPNTEAFF	TGCAGTGCTAGTCGGACAGGGCCGAACACTGAAGCTTTCTTT
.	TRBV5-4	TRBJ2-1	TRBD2	CASSPGASGITYNEQFF	TGTGCCAGCAGCCCTGGGGCTAGCGGGATAACCTACAATGAGCAGTTCTTC
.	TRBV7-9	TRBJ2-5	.	CASSYRVETQYF	TGTGCCAGCAGCTACAGGGTGGAGACCCAGTACTTC
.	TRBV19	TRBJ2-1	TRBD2	CASSLGTSGSYNEQFF	TGTGCCAGTAGTTTGGGGACTAGCGGATCCTACAATGAGCAGTTCTTC
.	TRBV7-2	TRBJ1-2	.	CASSLAENRNYGYTF	TGTGCCAGCAGCTTAGCCGAGAACCGTAACTATGGCTACACCTTC
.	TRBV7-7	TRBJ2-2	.	CASSPGSTRDTGELFF	TGTGCTAGCAGCCCCGGCTCTACTAGAGACACCGGGGAGCTGTTTTTT
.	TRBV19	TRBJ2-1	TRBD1	CASSWGQGSYNEQFF	TGTGCCAGTAGTTGGGGACAGGGTTCCTACAATGAGCAGTTCTTC
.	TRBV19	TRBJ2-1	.	CASSRKRVQLPHEQFF	TGTGCCAGTAGTAGGAAGCGGGTACAACTGCCCCATGAGCAGTTCTTC
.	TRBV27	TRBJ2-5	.	CASSAPGGGIRATQYF	TGTGCCAGCAGTGCCCCCGGCGGCGGGATAAGAGCGACCCAGTACTTC
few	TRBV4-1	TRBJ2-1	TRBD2	CASSLGPTSGLREQFF	TGCGCCAGCAGCCTAGGCCCGACTAGCGGTCTAAGGGAGCAGTTCTTC
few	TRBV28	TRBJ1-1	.	CASSTWTDGGAFF	TGTGCCAGCAGTACTTGGACAGACGGAGGAGCTTTCTTT
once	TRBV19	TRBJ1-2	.	CASSIGGEVGYTF	TGTGCCAGTAGTATAGGGGGAGAAGTTGGCTACACCTTC
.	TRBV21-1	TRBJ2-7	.	CASSKLPPDRSSYEQYF	TGTGCCAGCAGCAAACTCCCACCCGACAGGAGCTCCTACGAGCAGTACTTC
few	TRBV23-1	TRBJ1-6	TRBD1	CASSRATPGQGFYNSPLHF	TGCGCCAGCAGTCGAGCGACACCGGGACAGGGTTTCTATAATTCACCCCTCCACTTT
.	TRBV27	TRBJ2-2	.	CASSASVWAGELFF	TGTGCCAGCAGCGCTAGCGTATGGGCCGGGGAGCTGTTTTTT
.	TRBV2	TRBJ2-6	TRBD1	CASNSGTGTSGANVLTF	TGTGCCAGCAATTCGGGGACAGGGACCTCTGGGGCCAACGTCCTGACTTTC
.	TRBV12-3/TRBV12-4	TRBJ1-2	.	CASSPFARDGYTF	TGTGCCAGCAGTCCGTTCGCCAGGGATGGCTACACCTTC
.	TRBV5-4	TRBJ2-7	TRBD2	CASSNGDGAGDLYEQYF	TGTGCCAGCAGCAATGGAGATGGGGCGGGAGATCTTTACGAGCAGTACTTC
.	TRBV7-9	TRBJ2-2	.	CAVPRVGASGELFF	TGTGCCGTCCCTCGGGTGGGGGCATCCGGGGAGCTGTTTTTT
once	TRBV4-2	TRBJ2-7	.	CASSQQGGDRYEQYF	TGTGCCAGCAGCCAACAAGGGGGTGACCGCTACGAGCAGTACTTC
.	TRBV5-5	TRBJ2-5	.	CASSPGLQETQYF	TGTGCCAGCAGCCCGGGACTGCAAGAGACCCAGTACTTC
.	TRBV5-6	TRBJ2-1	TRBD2	CASSFPASSGSYNEQFF	TGTGCCAGCAGCTTCCCTGCCTCTAGCGGCAGCTACAATGAGCAGTTCTTC
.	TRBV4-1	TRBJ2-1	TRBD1	CASSQGQGADNEQFF	TGCGCCAGCAGCCAGGGACAGGGGGCGGACAATGAGCAGTTCTTC
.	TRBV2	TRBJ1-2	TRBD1	CASRESGGSLNYGYTF	TGTGCCAGCAGGGAATCAGGGGGCTCTCTCAACTATGGCTACACCTTC
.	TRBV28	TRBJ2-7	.	CASSRTGRVYEQYF	TGTGCCAGCAGTAGGACAGGGAGGGTCTACGAGCAGTACTTC
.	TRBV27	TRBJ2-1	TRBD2	CASSLLAGVHEQFF	TGTGCCAGCAGTTTACTAGCGGGAGTTCATGAGCAGTTCTTC